This entry describes one T cell receptor beta chain. The data belong to a study of blood T cell repertoires in COVID-19. Looking at the study overall: From the United States, Italy and Spain came samples of acute and convalescent COVID-19.

V lost 5 bases and J lost 0, with 19 bases in between. Germline CDR1 is SGDLS and CDR2 is YYNGEE. This CDR3 is built from 17 residues. Authors' analysis steps: It was from reference gene primer amplification that nucleated cell counts were estimated. Clones were sequenced by immunoSEQ multiplex PCR, and TCRdb holds only the in-frame ones, with some missing. The D gene and trimming were derived from the DNA, and the V and J assignments and clone size from that table. The sample contains about 190,000 clones, 84% of which appear only once. This rearrangement joins TRBV9 to TRBJ2-3, with a tentative D call TRBD2 (6 bases). Sequenced material: peripheral blood. This receptor was taken from a human donor in a cohort sampled during active COVID-19. The CDR3 nucleotides are TGTGCCAGCAGGCCCCTATGGCTAGCGTTTAGCACAGATACGCAGTATTTT. As protein: CASRPLWLAFSTDTQYF.